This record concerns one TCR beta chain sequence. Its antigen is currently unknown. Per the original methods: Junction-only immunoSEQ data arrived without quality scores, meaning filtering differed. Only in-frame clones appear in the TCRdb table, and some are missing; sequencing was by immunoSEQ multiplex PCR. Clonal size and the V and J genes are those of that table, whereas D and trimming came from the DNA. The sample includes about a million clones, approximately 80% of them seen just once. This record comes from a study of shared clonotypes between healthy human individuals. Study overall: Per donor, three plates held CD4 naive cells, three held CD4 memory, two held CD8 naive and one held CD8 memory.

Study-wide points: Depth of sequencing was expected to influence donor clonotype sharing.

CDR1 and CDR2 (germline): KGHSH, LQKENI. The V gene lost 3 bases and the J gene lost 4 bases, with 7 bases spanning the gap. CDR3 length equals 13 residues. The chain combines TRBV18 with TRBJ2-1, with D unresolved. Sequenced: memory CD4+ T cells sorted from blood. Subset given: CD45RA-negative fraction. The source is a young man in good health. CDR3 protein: CASSPPLYNEQFF. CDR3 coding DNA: TGTGCCAGCTCACCCCCTTTATACAATGAGCAGTTCTTC.